This TCR beta chain was identified during a study of cytomegalovirus exposure and HLA in healthy donors. Study-wide points: Roughly uniform depth of sequencing across donors was assumed in presence/absence analyses.

The PCR had 60 Vbeta and 13 Jbeta primers. Clones were read by immunoSEQ multiplex PCR, and TCRdb kept only the in-frame ones, dropping some. Here the sample table reports about 74,000 clones. A note on this clone: Its antigen remains unidentified.

The V gene's germline CDR1 is MNHEY and CDR2 SMNVEV (reference sequence). CDR3 size: 16 residues. V lost 4 bases to trimming and J lost 1 base, with 16 bases between them. Sequenced sample: PBMCs. This clonotype was obtained from a female donor in good health and CMV-seropositive. The chain recombines TRBV27 with TRBJ1-1; D might be TRBD1 (6 bases). In DNA, the CDR3 is TGTGCCAGCAGTTCCGGGGCAGGGGAGAGGAACACTGAAGCTTTCTTT. It specifies CASSSGAGERNTEAFF.